What follows are 5 T cell receptor beta chains derived from one specimen sequenced in a study of early T cells in non-severe SARS-CoV-2 infection. TCRdb re-called the 5' RACE reads with MiXCR, one entry per CDR3 protein. The table has about 100,000 distinct CDR3 sequences, less than 15% seen once. Source material: whole blood. The receptor set was obtained from an adult who was a healthcare worker with PCR-confirmed SARS-CoV-2 infection or an uninfected control (not recorded which).

In this sample, this clonotype turned up a few times. CDR3 protein: CASSLDPGRGPQFF. The DNA of the CDR3 is TGTGCCAGCAGTTTAGACCCCGGGCGGGGGCCGCAGTTCTTC. V is TRBV27 and J is TRBJ2-1; D is perhaps TRBD2 (7 bases). The V and J ends lost 2 bases and 12 bases respectively, with 17 bases between them. The germline gives CDR1 MNHEY, CDR2 SMNVEV (reference sequence). This CDR3 region has 14 residues.

The V and J genes are TRBV5-1 and TRBJ2-5, with D maybe TRBD2 (6 bases). The CDR3 length is 14 residues. V lost 0 bases and J lost 3, with 9 bases in between. Germline CDR1 reads SGHRS; CDR2 reads YFSETQ. CDR3 DNA sequence: TGCGCCAGCAGCTTGGCGACGGGGGAAGAGACCCAGTACTTC. The encoded protein is CASSLATGEETQYF. Based on the CDR3 plus reference TRBV5-1 and TRBJ2-5, the full variable domain is KAGVTQTPRYLIKTRGQQVTLSCSPISGHRSVSWYQQTPGQGLQFLFEYFSETQRNKGNFPGRFSGRQFSNSRSEMNVSTLELGDSALYLCASSLATGEETQYFGPGTRLLVL.

This clonotype has more than one count but fewer than ten. The chain employs TRBV11-2 and TRBJ2-5; TRBD1 matches at 8 bases. The J segment lost 5 bases and the V segment lost 5 bases, leaving 10 bases of the junction unmatched. The germline gives CDR1 SGHAT, CDR2 FQNNGV. This CDR3 has 15 residues. The CDR3 nucleotides are TGTGCCAGCAGCGGTGGACAGGGTTTTTACGAGACCCAGTACTTC. Translating it yields CASSGGQGFYETQYF.

V is TRBV6-2 or TRBV6-3 and J is TRBJ2-7, with a weak D call TRBD1 (6 bases). V was cut by 0 bases and J by 3 bases, with 15 bases left in between. Germline CDR1 MNHEY, CDR2 SVGEGT. CDR3 size: 16 residues. CDR3 protein: CASSYSMGDRIYEQYF. The DNA of the CDR3 is TGTGCCAGCAGTTACTCGATGGGAGACAGGATCTACGAGCAGTACTTC.

The chain is built from TRBV4-1 and TRBJ2-5, with 11 bases fitting TRBD1. The CDR3 has 17 amino acids. Trimming cost V 4 bases and J 3 bases; bases outside gene matches: 10. Germline lookup yields CDR1 MGHRA and CDR2 YSYEKL. CDR3 in DNA: TGCGCCAGCAGCCGGTACGGACAGGGGGCGGGAGAAGAGACCCAGTACTTC. Amino acid sequence: CASSRYGQGAGEETQYF.